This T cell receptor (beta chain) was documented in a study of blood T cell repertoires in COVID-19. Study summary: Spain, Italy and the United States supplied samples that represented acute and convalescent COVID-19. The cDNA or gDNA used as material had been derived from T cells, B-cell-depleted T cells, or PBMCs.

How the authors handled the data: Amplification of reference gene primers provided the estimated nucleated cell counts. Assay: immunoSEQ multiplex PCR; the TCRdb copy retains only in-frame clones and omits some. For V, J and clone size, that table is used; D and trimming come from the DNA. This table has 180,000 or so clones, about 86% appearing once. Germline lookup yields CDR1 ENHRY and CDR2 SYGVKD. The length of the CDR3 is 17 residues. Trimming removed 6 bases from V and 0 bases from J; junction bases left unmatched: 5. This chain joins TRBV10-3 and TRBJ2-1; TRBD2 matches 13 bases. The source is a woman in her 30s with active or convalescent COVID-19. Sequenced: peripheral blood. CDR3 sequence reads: CAIRTSGRNSSYNEQFF. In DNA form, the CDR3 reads TGTGCCATCAGGACTAGCGGGAGGAATTCCTCCTACAATGAGCAGTTCTTC.